A selection of T cell receptor beta chains follows, all from one sample in a study of cytomegalovirus exposure and HLA in healthy donors. Assay used: immunoSEQ multiplex PCR; TCRdb lists only in-frame clones, some missing. The table shows tens of thousands of clones, with 60% to 85% occurring only once. The sequencing sample was made of PBMCs. The source is a woman in her forties in good health and CMV-seropositive. The CDR3 runs from the conserved cysteine through the conserved F or W. The D gene is left open where the match is weak. For some rows the clone size is stated as once, few or many, or as a class when expanded; others skip it.

j_call clone_size d_call v_call cdr3_aa cdr3_nt
TRBJ1-1 . . TRBV27 CASSSGGLISARAFF TGTGCCAGCAGTTCCGGGGGGCTAATCAGTGCGAGGGCTTTCTTT
TRBJ2-3 . . TRBV5-8 CASSSDISTDTQYF TGTGCCAGCAGCTCAGACATTAGCACAGATACGCAGTATTTT
TRBJ1-1 . . TRBV28 CAAPEAGSPLMNTEAFF TGTGCCGCACCCGAAGCCGGGTCACCACTCATGAACACTGAAGCTTTCTTT
TRBJ2-5 . . TRBV7-9 CASSLDYRIQETQYF TGTGCCAGCAGCTTAGATTACAGGATACAAGAGACCCAGTACTTC
TRBJ2-1 once TRBD2 TRBV6-5 CASSYSWGGGNEQFF TGTGCCAGCAGTTACTCGTGGGGCGGGGGGAATGAGCAGTTCTTC
TRBJ1-5 few . TRBV18 CASSPEAQPQHF TGTGCCAGCTCACCGGAGGCTCAGCCCCAGCATTTT
TRBJ2-3 . TRBD2 TRBV18 CASSPLGGSTDTQYF TGTGCCAGCTCACCACTGGGGGGGAGCACAGATACGCAGTATTTT
TRBJ2-3 . . TRBV7-2 CASSRPPGTQYF TGTGCCAGCAGCCGCCCCCCGGGTACGCAGTATTTT
TRBJ1-1 . TRBD1 TRBV7-7 CASSFDRDTEAFF TGTGCTAGCAGCTTTGACAGGGACACTGAAGCTTTCTTT
TRBJ1-2 . TRBD1 TRBV5-1 CASTPDRVEYGYTF TGCGCCAGCACCCCGGACAGGGTTGAATATGGCTACACCTTC
TRBJ2-2 . TRBD2 TRBV6-1 CASNPSGTGELFF TGTGCCAGCAACCCTAGCGGCACCGGGGAGCTGTTTTTT
TRBJ2-7 many . TRBV4-3 CASSQLGVSSYEQYF TGCGCCAGCAGCCAGTTAGGGGTCAGCTCCTACGAGCAGTACTTC
TRBJ2-7 . . TRBV5-1 CASSLASGQFNEQYF TGCGCCAGCAGCTTGGCCAGTGGCCAGTTTAACGAGCAGTACTTC
TRBJ2-7 . . TRBV19 CASSNRDTSSYEQYF TGTGCCAGTAGTAACCGGGACACAAGCTCCTACGAGCAGTACTTC
TRBJ1-5 . . TRBV18 CASSPSGNNQPQHF TGTGCCAGCTCACCCTCCGGGAACAATCAGCCCCAGCATTTT
TRBJ1-4 . . TRBV7-9 CASSLGRGQKEKLFF TGTGCCAGCAGCTTAGGGAGAGGGCAAAAGGAAAAACTGTTTTTT